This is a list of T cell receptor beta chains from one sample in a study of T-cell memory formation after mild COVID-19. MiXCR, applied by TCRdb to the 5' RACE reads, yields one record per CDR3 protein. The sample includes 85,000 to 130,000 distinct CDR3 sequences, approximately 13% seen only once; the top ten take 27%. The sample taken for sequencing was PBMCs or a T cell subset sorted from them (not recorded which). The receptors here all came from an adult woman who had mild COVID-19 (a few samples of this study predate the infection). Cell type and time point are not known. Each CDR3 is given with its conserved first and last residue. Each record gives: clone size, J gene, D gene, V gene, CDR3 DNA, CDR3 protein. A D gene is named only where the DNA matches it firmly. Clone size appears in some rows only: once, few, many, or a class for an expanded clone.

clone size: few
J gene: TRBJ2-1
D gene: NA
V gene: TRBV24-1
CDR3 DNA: TGTGCCACCAGTGATTTAGGCGGGAAAGGGGATGAGCAGTTCTTC
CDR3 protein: CATSDLGGKGDEQFF

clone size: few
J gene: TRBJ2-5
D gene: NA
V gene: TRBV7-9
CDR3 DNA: TGTGCCAGCAGCTTACTTCAGACAGACCAAGAGACCCAGTACTTC
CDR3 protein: CASSLLQTDQETQYF

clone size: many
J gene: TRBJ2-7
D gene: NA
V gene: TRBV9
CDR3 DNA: TGTGCCAGCAGCCCCGGGACCGCACCCTACGAGCAGTACTTC
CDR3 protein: CASSPGTAPYEQYF

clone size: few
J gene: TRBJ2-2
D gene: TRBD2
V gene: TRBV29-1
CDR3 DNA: TGCAGCGTTGTTCGGCTAGCGGAACCCACCGGGGAGCTGTTTTTT
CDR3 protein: CSVVRLAEPTGELFF

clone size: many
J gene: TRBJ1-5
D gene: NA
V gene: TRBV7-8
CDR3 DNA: TGTGCCAGCAGCTTAGCCCCGGGGGGGGCCCAGCATTTT
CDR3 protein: CASSLAPGGAQHF

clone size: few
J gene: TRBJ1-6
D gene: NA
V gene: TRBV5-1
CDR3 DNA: TGCGCCAGCAGCTTGGGGGCAGGGGAGAATTCACCCCTCCACTTT
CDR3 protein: CASSLGAGENSPLHF

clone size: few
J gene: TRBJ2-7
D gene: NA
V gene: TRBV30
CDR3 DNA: TGTGCCTGGGGGGCGGGGACTTTCCCCTACGAGCAGTACTTC
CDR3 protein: CAWGAGTFPYEQYF

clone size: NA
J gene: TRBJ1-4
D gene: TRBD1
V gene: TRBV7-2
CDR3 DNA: TGTGCCAGCAGCTTAGTTGGGACAGGGCGCGAAAAACTGTTTTTT
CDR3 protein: CASSLVGTGREKLFF

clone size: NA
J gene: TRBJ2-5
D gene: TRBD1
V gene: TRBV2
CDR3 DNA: TGTGCCAGCAGCGATATGCCGGGGACAGGGAAAGAGACCCAGTACTTC
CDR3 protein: CASSDMPGTGKETQYF

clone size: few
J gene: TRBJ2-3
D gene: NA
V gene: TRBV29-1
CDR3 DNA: TGCAGCGTTGGGCCGATAGGCGATACGCAGTATTTT
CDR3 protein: CSVGPIGDTQYF

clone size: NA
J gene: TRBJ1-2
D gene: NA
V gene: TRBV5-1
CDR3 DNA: TGCGCCAGCAGCTTGGTCAAGGCGGGCTATGGCTACACCTTC
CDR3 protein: CASSLVKAGYGYTF

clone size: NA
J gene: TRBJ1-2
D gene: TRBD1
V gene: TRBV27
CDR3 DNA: TGTGCCAGCAGTCCTTATGCCCCGGGACAGAGGGTCTATGGCTACACCTTC
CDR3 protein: CASSPYAPGQRVYGYTF

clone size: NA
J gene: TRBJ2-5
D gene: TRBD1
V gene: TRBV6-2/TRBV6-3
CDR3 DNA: TGTGCCAGCAGCCGTCGGACAGGAGAGACCCAGTACTTC
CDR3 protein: CASSRRTGETQYF

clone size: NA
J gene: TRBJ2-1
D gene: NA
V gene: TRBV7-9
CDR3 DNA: TGTGCCAGCAGCTTAGCGCTGCGCGATGAGCAGTTCTTC
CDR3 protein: CASSLALRDEQFF

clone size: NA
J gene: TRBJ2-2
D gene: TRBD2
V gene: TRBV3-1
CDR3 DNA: TGTGCCAGCAGCCAGGAGCGGGAAGTCACCGGGGAGCTGTTTTTT
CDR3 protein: CASSQEREVTGELFF

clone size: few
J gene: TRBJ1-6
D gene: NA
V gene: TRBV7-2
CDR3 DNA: TGTGCCACAACCCCCGACAGTTATAATTCACCCCTCCACTTT
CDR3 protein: CATTPDSYNSPLHF

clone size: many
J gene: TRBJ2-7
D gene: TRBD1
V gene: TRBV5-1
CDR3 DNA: TGCGCCAGCAGCCTGGGACAGGGGATATCCTACGAGCAGTACTTC
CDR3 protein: CASSLGQGISYEQYF

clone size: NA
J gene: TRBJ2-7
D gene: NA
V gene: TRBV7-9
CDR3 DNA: TGTGCCAGCAGCCTCCGGGGGGGACAGGCCACCTACGAGCAGTACTTC
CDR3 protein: CASSLRGGQATYEQYF

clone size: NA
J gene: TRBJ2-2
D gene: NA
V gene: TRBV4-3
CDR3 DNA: TGCGCCAGCAGCCAAGAAGAAGGTTGGACCGGGGAGCTGTTTTTT
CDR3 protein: CASSQEEGWTGELFF

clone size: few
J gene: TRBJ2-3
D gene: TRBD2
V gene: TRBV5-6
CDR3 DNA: TGTGCCAGCAGCTGGGGGAGTAGCGGGGGCACAGATACGCAGTATTTT
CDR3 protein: CASSWGSSGGTDTQYF

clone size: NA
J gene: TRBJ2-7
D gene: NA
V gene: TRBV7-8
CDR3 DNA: TGTGCCAGCAGCTTTCTGGTGGGGGGATTAGGAGAAACTTACGAGCAGTACTTC
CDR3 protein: CASSFLVGGLGETYEQYF

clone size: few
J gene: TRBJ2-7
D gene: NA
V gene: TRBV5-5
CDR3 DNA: TGTGCCAGCAGCTTAGAGGATTCCTACGAGCAGTACTTC
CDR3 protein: CASSLEDSYEQYF

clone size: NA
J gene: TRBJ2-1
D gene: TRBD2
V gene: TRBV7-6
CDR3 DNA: TGTGCCAGCTCCGGGGGATTAGCGGGAGACAATGAGCAGTTCTTC
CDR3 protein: CASSGGLAGDNEQFF

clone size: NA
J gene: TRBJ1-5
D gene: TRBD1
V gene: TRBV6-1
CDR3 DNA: TGTGCCAGCAGTGACCCTGGTAGGGGGCAGCGACAGCCCCAGCATTTT
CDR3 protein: CASSDPGRGQRQPQHF

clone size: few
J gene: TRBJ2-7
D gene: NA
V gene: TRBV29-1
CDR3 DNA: TGCAGCGTTGAAGATGCACCGATACCTATCTTTTCCGAGCAGTACTTC
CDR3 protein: CSVEDAPIPIFSEQYF

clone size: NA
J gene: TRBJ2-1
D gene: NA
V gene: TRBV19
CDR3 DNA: TGTGCCAGTAGTATTGGCCTAGCGAACAGTGAGCAGTTCTTC
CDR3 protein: CASSIGLANSEQFF

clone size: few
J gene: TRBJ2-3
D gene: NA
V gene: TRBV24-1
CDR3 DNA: TGTGCCACCAGTGCCAACCCTAGCGCTAGCACAGATACGCAGTATTTT
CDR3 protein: CATSANPSASTDTQYF

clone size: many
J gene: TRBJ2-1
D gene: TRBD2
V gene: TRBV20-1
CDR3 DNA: TGCAGTGTCTCTAGCGGGGGGATGTTCTTC
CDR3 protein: CSVSSGGMFF

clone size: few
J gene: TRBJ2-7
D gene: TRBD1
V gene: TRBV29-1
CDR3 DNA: TGCAGCGCGCTTCCCAGGGGGACCTACGAGCAGTACTTC
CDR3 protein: CSALPRGTYEQYF

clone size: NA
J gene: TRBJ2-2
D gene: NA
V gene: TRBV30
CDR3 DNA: TGTGCCTGGAGTACCGGACAGAACACCGGGGAGCTGTTTTTT
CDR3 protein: CAWSTGQNTGELFF

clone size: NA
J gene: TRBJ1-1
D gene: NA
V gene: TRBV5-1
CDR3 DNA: TGCGCCAGCAGCCCCGGGTGGGGATACACTGAAGCTTTCTTT
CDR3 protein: CASSPGWGYTEAFF

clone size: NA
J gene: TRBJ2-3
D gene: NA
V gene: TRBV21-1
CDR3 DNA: TGTGCCAGCAGCAATGATACGCAGTATTTT
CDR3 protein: CASSNDTQYF

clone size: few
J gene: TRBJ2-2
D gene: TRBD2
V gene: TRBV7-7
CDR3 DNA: TGTGCCAGCAGCCCCGGACTAGCGGGGGTCGGGGAGCTGTTTTTT
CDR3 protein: CASSPGLAGVGELFF

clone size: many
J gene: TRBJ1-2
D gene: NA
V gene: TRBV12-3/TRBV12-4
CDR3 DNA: TGTGCCAGCAGTTCCTCCTCGTGGAAGGTCTATGGCTACACCTTC
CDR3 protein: CASSSSSWKVYGYTF

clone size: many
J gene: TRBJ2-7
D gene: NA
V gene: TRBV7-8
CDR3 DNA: TGTGCCAGCAGCCCCAGCGCCTCGCTATACGAGCAGTACTTC
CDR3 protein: CASSPSASLYEQYF

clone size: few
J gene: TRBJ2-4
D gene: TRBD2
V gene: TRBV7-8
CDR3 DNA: TGTGCCAGCAGCTTAGGGGCGGGACTAGCGGGAGACGAGTACTTC
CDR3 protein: CASSLGAGLAGDEYF

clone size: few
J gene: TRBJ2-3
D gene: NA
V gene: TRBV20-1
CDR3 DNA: TGCAGTGCTAGAGATCTCAACGCGGACGATCGCTTGAGCACAGATACGCAGTATTTT
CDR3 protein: CSARDLNADDRLSTDTQYF